This passage covers 11 T cell receptor beta chains from one sample sequenced in a study of T cell repertoires in cytomegalovirus infection (dated by TCRdb to about 2019). Read against the paper, the sample's treatment or condition label means: in vitro stimulation with specific CMV peptide epitopes to enrich CMV-specific T cells. No antigen is known for these receptors. The sequencer was an Illumina HiSeq 1500. TCRdb redid the processing of the public reads, applying fastp at Q25 and MiXCR, and retained in-frame beta chains. Rows with a matching CDR3 protein are joined into one entry that keeps the most common DNA and genes. Here the sample has roughly 920,000 distinct CDR3 sequences; roughly a third occur a single time. Roughly 12% of the sample lies in the top ten. The sample here was cultured CD8+ T cells from PBMCs, taken from culture after CMV antigen stimulation. These receptors were collected from a human donor in good health (CMV status not recorded). Some clones in this sample may be carry-over from other donors' samples.

This clonotype has at least ten counts. The chain combines TRBV7-6 with TRBJ1-3; D remains unclear. CDR1 is SGHVS and CDR2 is FNYEAQ in the germline V gene. V was cut by 5 bases and J by 0 bases, with 14 bases left in between. The CDR3 spans 16 residues. The chain's CDR3 is CASSLTSRDSGNTIYF. The CDR3 region has the DNA TGTGCCAGCAGCCTGACCAGCAGAGACTCTGGAAACACCATATATTTT.

The chain links TRBV27 to TRBJ2-3; TRBD2 aligns across 7 bases. From germline, CDR1 is MNHEY and CDR2 SMNVEV (reference sequence). The J segment lost 6 bases and the V segment lost 1 base, leaving 7 bases of the junction unmatched. This CDR3 is 15 amino acids long. The CDR3 protein is CASSLFGLVGDTQYF. As DNA, the CDR3 is TGTGCCAGCAGTTTATTCGGACTAGTAGGCGATACGCAGTATTTT.

The J gene is TRBJ2-5, the V gene TRBV7-6, with a possible D match to TRBD1 (5 bases). Germline CDR1 SGHVS, CDR2 FNYEAQ. The V end was cut by 5 bases, the J end by 0 bases, with 19 bases between. The CDR3 loop spans 17 amino acids. The CDR3 coding sequence is TGTGCCAGCAGCCCACCCAAGGACATTTTGTACCAAGAGACCCAGTACTTC. It translates to CASSPPKDILYQETQYF.

This CDR3 is CASSIETGGYGYGYTF. For the CDR3, the DNA is TGCGCCAGCAGCATCGAGACAGGGGGCTATGGCTATGGCTACACCTTC. The chain recombines TRBV5-1 with TRBJ1-2; TRBD1 aligns across 10 bases. V lost 4 bases and J lost 4; bases outside the gene matches: 10. This CDR3 region has 16 residues. CDR1 and CDR2 from the germline V gene are SGHRS and YFSETQ.

V and J are TRBV24-1 and TRBJ2-1; 8 nucleotides match TRBD2. This CDR3 is built from 14 residues. The germline gives CDR1 KGHDR, CDR2 SFDVKD. Losses at the gene ends were 5 bases for V and 7 bases for J; bases not matched to a gene: 6. The CDR3 region is CATSVAGKDNEQFF. Written as DNA, the CDR3 is TGTGCCACCAGTGTAGCGGGGAAGGATAATGAGCAGTTCTTC.

Note on this clonotype: This clone may be a read error of a much larger clone one base away. The CDR3 is CVSSPSLTDFFYGYTF. The CDR3 DNA is TGTGTCAGCAGCCCTTCATTGACAGACTTTTTCTATGGCTACACCTTC. V is TRBV7-8 and J is TRBJ1-2; possible D gene TRBD1, 5 bases. The CDR3 totals 16 residues. Looked up from germline, CDR1 is SGHVS and CDR2 is FQNEAQ.

There are a few counts of this clonotype. The gene calls are TRBV6-6 and TRBJ1-4; D is undetermined. The V gene lost 2 bases and the J gene lost 7 bases, with 17 bases spanning the gap. The germline V gene has CDR1 MNHNY and CDR2 SVGAGI (reference sequence). The CDR3 length is 16 residues. The CDR3 bases are TGTGCCAGCAGTTACGTAACGGGGAAAAGAGGTGAAAAACTGTTTTTT. It specifies CASSYVTGKRGEKLFF.

The chain employs TRBV9 and TRBJ2-3; 10 positions match TRBD2. Looked up from germline, CDR1 is SGDLS and CDR2 is YYNGEE. With V trimmed by 0 bases and J by 6 bases, 4 bases remained unmatched. This CDR3 has 15 residues. CDR3 DNA: TGTGCCAGCAGCGTAGAACTAGCGGGGACCGATACGCAGTATTTT. It yields the protein CASSVELAGTDTQYF.

This chain joins TRBV7-2 and TRBJ1-1, with TRBD1 as a possible D gene (6 bases). The germline gives CDR1 SGHTA, CDR2 FQGNSA. V was trimmed by 2 bases and J by 3 bases, leaving 16 bases between them. CDR3 length: 16 amino acids. CDR3 sequence (DNA): TGTGCCAGCAGCTTAAGGTACGTGGGGGCGCACACTGAAGCTTTCTTT. This translates into CASSLRYVGAHTEAFF.

This clonotype was seen only once. At one of its ends the junction is not consistent with the germline gene, which may arise from a read error. The CDR3 loop is CTSSPWGGSTDTQYF. The CDR3 nucleotides are TGTACCAGCAGCCCGTGGGGCGGAAGCACAGATACGCAGTATTTT. The J gene is TRBJ2-3, the V gene TRBV28; D is perhaps TRBD1 (5 bases). Germline V lookup: CDR1 MDHEN, CDR2 SYDVKM. CDR3 length equals 15 residues.

The chain has TRBV6-1 and TRBJ2-7; D might be TRBD1 (5 bases). The CDR3 consists of 14 residues. Germline CDR1 and CDR2: MNHNS and SASEGT. Trimming stripped 2 bases from V and 3 bases from J, with 11 bases between. CDR3 protein: CASSELGRVYEQYF. In DNA form, the CDR3 reads TGTGCCAGCAGTGAATTGGGCAGGGTCTACGAGCAGTACTTC.